A single sample is the source of the 8 T cell receptor beta chains below, sequenced in a study of blood T cell repertoires in COVID-19 (dated by TCRdb to the early 2020s). The library was prepared using the immunoSEQ multiplex PCR assay. TCRdb's version of the immuneACCESS table is confined to in-frame rearrangements and falls short of the full clone set. An unresolved V gene accounts for under half of the shortfall where checked; the remainder is of unknown origin. This sample comprises about 58,000 clones, 78% of them detected only once. The leading ten clones occupy around 5% of the sample. Sequencing was carried out using peripheral blood. The receptors here all came from a human donor in a cohort sampled during active COVID-19.

The chain links TRBV30 to TRBJ1-1; D is ambiguous. Germline-derived CDR1 and CDR2 are GTSNPN and SVGIG (reference sequence). Deletions cut 2 bases from V and 7 bases from J, with 8 bases between. This CDR3 region has 11 residues. CDR3 DNA: TGTGCCTGGAGTCCCTCAGTTGAAGCTTTCTTT. It encodes CAWSPSVEAFF.

This rearrangement joins TRBV27 to TRBJ1-4; D possibly corresponds to TRBD1 (6 bases). The V gene's germline CDR1 is MNHEY and CDR2 SMNVEV (reference sequence). The CDR3 sequence is 15 residues long. The germline V and J ends were trimmed by 4 bases and 4 bases, with 13 bases remaining between them. The CDR3 bases are TGTGCCAGCAGTTCTCCGGGACAAAGTAATGAAAAACTGTTTTTT. Amino acids: CASSSPGQSNEKLFF.

This clone was seen only once. This chain connects TRBV5-1 to TRBJ1-3; TRBD1 matches at 11 bases. Trimming took 0 bases from V and 0 from J; bases not matched to a gene: 5. CDR3 length: 18 amino acids. Looked up from germline, CDR1 is SGHRS and CDR2 is YFSETQ. CDR3 nucleotide sequence: TGCGCCAGCAGCTTGGAAGGGACAGGGGGTCGCTCTGGAAACACCATATATTTT. Amino acid sequence: CASSLEGTGGRSGNTIYF.

This clone has just a few counts. The genes are TRBV19 and TRBJ1-3; D not certain. The V end lost 2 bases, the J end lost 0 bases, and 5 bases lay between the germline ends. The germline gives CDR1 LNHDA, CDR2 SQIVND (reference sequence). The CDR3 consists of 14 residues. The CDR3 DNA follows: TGTGCCAGTAGTATAACAGTCTCTGGAAACACCATATATTTT. Its protein product is CASSITVSGNTIYF.

A few counts support this clone. This chain uses TRBV27 with TRBJ2-7; 11 nucleotides match TRBD2. Trimming cost V 3 bases and J 4 bases; bases outside gene matches: 8. This CDR3 has 16 amino acids. The V gene's germline CDR1 is MNHEY and CDR2 SMNVEV (reference sequence). DNA of the CDR3: TGTGCCAGCAGTTTTTTGACTAGCGGGATCGTTTACGAGCAGTACTTC. Protein: CASSFLTSGIVYEQYF.

The chain uses TRBV29-1 and TRBJ1-1; D is unresolved. This CDR3 has 11 residues. Germline V gene lookup returns CDR1 SQVTM and CDR2 ANQGSEA. Trimming removed 7 bases from V and 6 bases from J, with 12 bases in between. In DNA, the CDR3 is TGCAGCGCCCCTGGGAGCTCTGAAGCTTTCTTT. This encodes CSAPGSSEAFF.

About this clone: The junction departs from germline at one end; a sequencing error may be responsible. The chain links TRBV5-4 to TRBJ2-7, with 9 bases that match TRBD1. Germline V gives CDR1 SGHNT, CDR2 YYREEE (reference sequence). The CDR3 is made up of 15 amino acids. CDR3 nucleotides: TGTGCCAGCAGTTTGGGCGGGGACAGGGCCTACGAGCAGTACTTC. Protein: CASSLGGDRAYEQYF. Supplemented by reference TRBV5-4 and TRBJ2-7, the full variable domain reads ETGVTQSPTHLIKTRGQQVTLRCSSQSGHNTVSWYQQALGQGPQFIFQYYREEENGRGNFPPRFSGLQFPNYSSELNVNALELDDSALYLCASSLGGDRAYEQYFGPGTRLTVT.

The chain combines TRBV19 with TRBJ1-1; D call uncertain. This CDR3 spans 13 amino acids. Germline V CDR1 and CDR2: LNHDA, SQIVND (reference sequence). The V end was cut by 1 base, the J end by 1 base, with 4 bases between. CDR3 loop: CASSIGRNTEAFF. The CDR3 DNA sequence: TGTGCCAGTAGTATAGGGAGGAACACTGAAGCTTTCTTT.